The T cell receptor (beta chain) under discussion was sequenced for a study of cytomegalovirus exposure and HLA in healthy donors. Points from the study as a whole: Upon later analysis, HLA-associated TCR beta chains proved more clonally expanded than other, equally common chains.

The CDR3 sequence is 17 residues long. The V and J ends lost 10 bases and 4 bases, in that order; junction bases with no gene match: 16. CDR1 is SNHLY, CDR2 FYNNEI, per germline. Primers: 60 Vbeta forward and 13 Jbeta reverse. Assay used: immunoSEQ multiplex PCR; TCRdb lists only in-frame clones, some missing. The table lists about 200,000 clones. Comment on this clone: The antigen remains undetermined.

This chain connects TRBV2 to TRBJ1-3; 10 bases are a match to TRBD1. The sequence was collected from a boy between 5 and 17 years old in good health and CMV-seronegative. The sequenced sample consisted of PBMCs. The CDR3 spells CAIAHEPGQGTGNTIYF. The CDR3 DNA reads as TGTGCCATAGCGCACGAACCGGGACAGGGGACGGGAAACACCATATATTTT.